This T cell receptor beta chain was sequenced during a study of T cell responses to AZD1222 COVID-19 vaccine (dated by TCRdb to 2020 to 2022). Context from the whole study: TCR sequencing was performed for 230 to 250 trial participants, of whom 200 to 210 were given two doses of AZD1222 and approximately 26 were given two doses of MenACWY control vaccine. Trial participants were enrolled into age subgroups of 18-55, 56-69 and 70-plus years, which contained approximately 150, 28 and 58 TCR-sequenced participants, respectively.

The CDR3 regions of human TCRbeta chains were subjected to immunosequencing. Processing in the source paper ran as follows. Repertoire TCRs were matched against a reference library of SARS-CoV-2-specific TCRs generated with the MIRA antigen-specificity platform. Breadth was defined as the fraction of unique TCRs that were SARS-CoV-2-associated. Depth was defined as the fraction of total T cells that were SARS-CoV-2-associated. Using the MIRA data, each spike-specific TCR was mapped to the spike region that the TCR reacts to and placed in a CD4 or CD8 class. Log10-transformed breadth and depth values were compared by one-way ANOVA with Sidak's multiple comparisons tests. TCRdb holds this immuneACCESS table with in-frame rearrangements only. Some clones are missing; in checked studies, unresolved V genes explain under half, and the rest has no known cause. D and trimming were read from the DNA, whereas the V and J calls and clone size are those reported in that table. The sample records tens of thousands of clones, around 81% of which are singletons. The ten largest make up roughly 50% of the sample.

This clone was seen a single time. This receptor's antigen is unknown. No much larger clone exists at a distance of one base, and base qualities are not known. The time point tag for this specimen amounts to: about 28 days (+/-7) after the second vaccine dose. AZD1222 recipients whose second dose came at about 4 weeks and those whose second dose came at about 12 weeks were combined into one group, since spike-specific TCR depth and breadth did not differ between the two schedules. Samples from vaccinated people were obtained from the UK trials COV001 and COV002, which included a single-blind randomized controlled phase 2/3 trial of AZD1222 (ChAdOx1 nCoV-19) in healthy adults. For TCRbeta chain sequencing, PBMC samples were collected from trial participants at day 0 and at day 28 after the second dose. Sequences KGHSH (CDR1) and LQKENI (CDR2) are obtained from the germline V gene. Trimming costs V 6 bases and J 4 bases, and their ends lie 12 bases apart. Including the terminal cysteine and phenylalanine, the CDR3 comprises 13 residues. Just CDR3 DNA is preserved here, 39 bases in frame from base 1.

Study-wide findings and limitations: Epitopes outside the regions mutated in the B.1.351 and B.1.1.7 variants were reportedly recognized by nearly half of the unique spike-specific TCRs. Most participants were white British and females outnumbered males, and the authors suggested that clonal diversity may have been underestimated. Vaccine-associated CD4 TCRs spanned the whole spike protein, with dominant responses in regions 160-218 and 743-854. In the small 56-69-year group, the increase in depth fell short of significance, most likely because of low power. Conclusions about previously exposed vaccinees were limited because only 6 or 7 AZD1222 recipients were SARS-CoV-2 seropositive at baseline. Because no day 14 peak-response samples were available, the repertoires could be characterized only after the peak T cell response. Spike-specific TCR breadth and depth rose significantly after two AZD1222 doses compared with day 0 and with MenACWY recipients.

The input for sequencing was peripheral blood, taken 28 days after the second AZD1222 dose. The rearranged segments are TRBV18 and TRBJ1-2, with no confident D gene call. This sequence was found in an adult who received the AZD1222 COVID-19 vaccine. In nucleotide form, the sequence is TGTGCCAGCTCGAACCTAGAGGGCTATGGCTACACCTTC. It is translated as CASSNLEGYGYTF.